The 16 T cell receptor beta chains below were found in one sample sequenced in a study of cytomegalovirus exposure and HLA in healthy donors. The study ran its PCR with 60 Vbeta and 13 Jbeta primers. Here immunoSEQ multiplex PCR was the method, and the copy in TCRdb shows in-frame clones only, minus some. The table lists some 140,000 clones, 65% to 80% of them singletons. Sequencing used PBMCs. These receptors were collected from a man aged 40-50 years in good health and CMV-seronegative.

The V gene is TRBV30, the J gene TRBJ1-5; 8 nucleotides agree with TRBD1. Unmatched junction bases numbered 4, after V lost 2 bases and J lost 1 base. Germline values: CDR1 GTSNPN, CDR2 SVGIG (reference sequence). The CDR3 loop spans 15 amino acids. The CDR3 is CAWSQGAGSNQPQHF. CDR3 bases: TGTGCCTGGAGTCAGGGGGCAGGGAGCAATCAGCCCCAGCATTTT.

The chain has TRBV4-1 and TRBJ2-7; 8 bases match TRBD1. Germline CDR1 reads MGHRA; CDR2 reads YSYEKL. This CDR3 contains 17 residues. The V and J ends lost 1 base and 1 base, in that order; junction bases with no gene match: 9. Here the CDR3 DNA reads TGCGCCAGCAGCCAAGGGACAGGGACTGCCCTTTCCTACGAGCAGTACTTC. Translation: CASSQGTGTALSYEQYF.

J is TRBJ2-7 and V is TRBV5-1, with 8 nucleotides matching TRBD1. This CDR3 comprises 15 residues. From germline, CDR1 is SGHRS and CDR2 YFSETQ. With 4 bases clipped from V and 3 bases from J, the junction kept 9 bases outside the gene matches. The CDR3 here is CASSGYGQGVYEQYF. CDR3 nucleotides: TGCGCCAGCAGCGGATACGGACAGGGCGTCTACGAGCAGTACTTC.

This rearrangement joins TRBV19 to TRBJ1-6; the match to TRBD1 covers 7 bases. The germline CDR1 and CDR2 sequences are LNHDA and SQIVND (reference sequence). This CDR3 has 18 residues. V was pared by 5 bases and J by 0 bases, with 10 bases of the junction left unmatched. CDR3 amino acids: CASSPYIQGSSYNSPLHF. CDR3 sequence (DNA): TGTGCCAGTAGTCCCTACATACAGGGGAGCTCCTATAATTCACCCCTCCACTTT.

This chain uses TRBV7-2 with TRBJ2-5; weak D call: TRBD2 (7 bases). The CDR3 sequence is 16 residues long. The germline CDR1 and CDR2 sequences are SGHTA and FQGNSA. V lost 4 bases and J lost 5, with 20 bases in between. CDR3 residues: CASSSQRLGRGETQYF. DNA of the CDR3: TGTGCCAGCAGCTCCCAGCGCTTGGGGAGGGGGGAGACCCAGTACTTC.

The V gene is TRBV9, the J gene TRBJ2-3, with 10 bases that match TRBD2. The CDR3 covers 16 residues. Germline CDR1 is SGDLS and CDR2 is YYNGEE. The trim removed 1 base at V and 3 bases at J, leaving 5 bases unmatched. The CDR3 DNA is TGTGCCAGCAGCGTAACGGGGACTAGCGCTACAGATACGCAGTATTTT. This encodes CASSVTGTSATDTQYF.

The chain links TRBV30 to TRBJ1-1; 7 bases are shared with TRBD1. The CDR3 contains 13 residues. Germline CDR1 reads GTSNPN; CDR2 reads SVGIG (reference sequence). V shed 6 bases and J 3 bases; nucleotides not matched to a gene: 7. CDR3 loop: CACDRVGDTEAFF. CDR3 bases: TGTGCCTGTGACAGGGTGGGGGACACTGAAGCTTTCTTT.

This chain connects TRBV27 to TRBJ2-2; TRBD1 matches 8 bases. The germline CDR1 and CDR2 sequences are MNHEY and SMNVEV (reference sequence). The CDR3 sequence is 18 residues long. Trimming cost V 0 bases and J 7 bases; bases outside gene matches: 13. The CDR3 protein is CASSLSFQGQGLIGELFF. The CDR3 DNA sequence: TGTGCCAGCAGTTTATCGTTTCAAGGACAGGGCCTTATCGGGGAGCTGTTTTTT.

This clone occurred a few times. V and J are TRBV5-4 and TRBJ1-4; D might be TRBD1 (5 bases). The CDR3 spans 17 residues. The germline V and J ends were trimmed by 6 bases and 2 bases, with 20 bases remaining between them. Germline V lookup: CDR1 SGHNT, CDR2 YYREEE (reference sequence). The CDR3 protein is CASTRGGMDGTNEKLFF. DNA of the CDR3: TGTGCCAGCACCCGTGGGGGGATGGATGGCACTAATGAAAAACTGTTTTTT.

This chain joins TRBV2 and TRBJ1-2; perhaps TRBD1 as D (5 bases). The germline V and J ends were trimmed by 6 bases and 0 bases, with 8 bases remaining between them. The CDR3 loop spans 13 amino acids. The germline CDR1 and CDR2 sequences are SNHLY and FYNNEI. In DNA form, the CDR3 reads TGTGCCAGCAGACAGGCCTCTAACTATGGCTACACCTTC. Translating it yields CASRQASNYGYTF.

This chain connects TRBV5-4 to TRBJ2-7, with 7 bases aligning to TRBD2. After removal of 3 bases from V and 9 bases from J, the junction contained 6 bases not matched to a gene. CDR1 SGHNT and CDR2 YYREEE come from the germline V gene (reference sequence). There are 12 residues in the CDR3. This CDR3 is CASSSPPGGQYF. CDR3 DNA: TGTGCCAGCAGCTCCCCCCCGGGGGGGCAGTACTTC.

This clone was picked up one time. The chain has TRBV2 and TRBJ1-5; D is unclear. There are 12 residues in the CDR3. The germline CDR1 and CDR2 sequences are SNHLY and FYNNEI. Trimming left V 1 base short and J 15 bases short, with 13 bases between. CDR3 in amino acids: CASSEGNVGPHF. DNA for the CDR3: TGTGCCAGCAGTGAAGGCAATGTCGGTCCGCATTTT.

The CDR3 nucleotides read TGTGCCAGTAGTGACAGTCCTGTCGGCTACACCTTC. It yields the protein CASSDSPVGYTF. V gene TRBV19 combines with J gene TRBJ1-2, with a tentative D call TRBD1 (5 bases). Trimming left V 5 bases short and J 8 bases short, with 12 bases between. The CDR3 is 12 residues long. Looked up from germline, CDR1 is LNHDA and CDR2 is SQIVND (reference sequence).

V usage is TRBV7-9 and J usage is TRBJ2-5, with 11 bases fitting TRBD1. The germline V gene has CDR1 SEHNR and CDR2 FQNEAQ (reference sequence). CDR3 length equals 15 residues. Germline trimming cut 5 bases from V and 2 bases from J; bases unmatched to any gene: 4. Written as DNA, the CDR3 is TGTGCCAGCAGCCTGGGACAGGGGGGACAAGAGACCCAGTACTTC. Protein: CASSLGQGGQETQYF.

V usage is TRBV9 and J usage is TRBJ1-3; 11 positions match TRBD1. Trimming at V came to 1 base and at J to 5 bases, leaving 8 bases not matched to a gene. The CDR3 totals 17 residues. Per germline, CDR1 SGDLS and CDR2 YYNGEE. CDR3 in amino acids: CASSVQAGTGGRNTIYF. DNA of the CDR3: TGTGCCAGCAGCGTACAAGCCGGGACAGGGGGACGAAACACCATATATTTT. Looking up the rest from reference TRBV9 and TRBJ1-3 gives the full variable domain: DSGVTQTPKHLITATGQRVTLRCSPRSGDLSVYWYQQSLDQGLQFLIQYYNGEERAKGNILERFSAQQFPDLHSELNLSSLELGDSALYFCASSVQAGTGGRNTIYFGEGSWLTVV.

The V and J genes are TRBV7-9 and TRBJ1-2; 10 nucleotides match TRBD1. The CDR3 length is 18 residues. V lost 5 bases, J lost 2 bases, and 14 bases stayed unmatched. In germline, CDR1 is SEHNR, CDR2 FQNEAQ (reference sequence). The CDR3 sequence is CASSPPLYRDRGNYGYTF. CDR3 DNA: TGTGCCAGCAGCCCTCCTTTATACCGGGACAGGGGAAACTATGGCTACACCTTC.